The 12 T cell receptor beta chains reported below all come from one sample, sequenced in a study of T cell responses to AZD1222 COVID-19 vaccine. Measured with immunoSEQ multiplex PCR; TCRdb has only the in-frame clones, and not every one. The data hold some 150,000 clones, with about 89% observed a single time. The specimen was peripheral blood, collected on day 0 of AZD1222 vaccination. These receptors all come from an adult in good health.

This chain uses TRBV11-2 with TRBJ2-7; TRBD2 matches at 8 bases. This CDR3 is built from 14 residues. Germline values: CDR1 SGHAT, CDR2 FQNNGV. Trimming removed 2 bases from V and 7 bases from J; junction bases left unmatched: 7. The CDR3, as DNA: TGTGCCAGCAGCTTACCCGGGAGGGCCTGGGAGCAGTACTTC. Protein product: CASSLPGRAWEQYF.

This clone was picked up one time. V and J are TRBV14 and TRBJ2-3; tentatively, D is TRBD2 (6 bases). The V end lost 7 bases, the J end lost 4 bases, and 12 bases lay between the germline ends. In germline, CDR1 is SGHDN, CDR2 FVKESK. The CDR3 runs to 13 residues. DNA of the CDR3: TGTGCCAGCACCACGGGAGCCGCAGATACGCAGTATTTT. Amino acids: CASTTGAADTQYF.

The rearrangement uses TRBV13 and TRBJ2-7, with D tentatively TRBD1 or TRBD2 (6 bases each). Germline V CDR1 and CDR2: PRHDT, FYEKMQ (reference sequence). This CDR3 spans 17 amino acids. Deletions cut 4 bases from V and 4 bases from J, with 23 bases between. The CDR3 reads CASSSLQGETRGYEQYF. CDR3 nucleotides: TGTGCCAGCAGCTCATTGCAAGGTGAGACTAGGGGGTACGAGCAGTACTTC.

The chain uses TRBV6-4 and TRBJ2-2; TRBD1 agrees at 7 bases. Trimming took 3 bases from V and 7 from J; bases not matched to a gene: 8. Looked up from germline, CDR1 is MRHNA and CDR2 is SNTAGT. The CDR3 contains 15 residues. The CDR3 coding sequence is TGTGCCAGCAGTGAAGGCGACAGGGCTATCGGGGAGCTGTTTTTT. This codes for CASSEGDRAIGELFF.

The chain recombines TRBV4-2 with TRBJ2-1, with 7 positions matching TRBD1. Germline CDR1 is LGHNA and CDR2 is YNFKEQ. This CDR3 is built from 15 residues. With V trimmed by 0 bases and J by 8 bases, 7 bases remained unmatched. CDR3 amino acids: CASSQDQGQVDEQFF. For the CDR3, the DNA is TGTGCCAGCAGCCAAGATCAAGGACAGGTGGATGAGCAGTTCTTC.

This sequence joins TRBV3-1 (or the pseudogene TRBV3-2) and TRBJ1-1; unclear D gene. The ends were cut back, 1 base at V and 1 base at J, with 4 bases in the middle. This CDR3 has 13 residues. CDR1 is LGHDT and CDR2 is YNNKEL in the germline V gene (reference sequence). The CDR3 nucleotides are TGTGCCAGCAGCCAAGGGGGGAACACTGAAGCTTTCTTT. Protein: CASSQGGNTEAFF.

The J gene is TRBJ1-5, the V gene TRBV7-9; 7 positions agree with TRBD1. This CDR3 contains 14 residues. Trimming cost V 5 bases and J 4 bases; bases outside gene matches: 5. The germline CDR1 and CDR2 sequences are SEHNR and FQNEAQ (reference sequence). The DNA for the CDR3 is TGTGCCAGCAGCCCCGGGACAGCGAATCAGCCCCAGCATTTT. Protein: CASSPGTANQPQHF.

This clone was counted between two and nine times. The J gene is TRBJ1-6, the V gene TRBV30; a possible D gene is TRBD1 (5 bases). The V end was cut by 4 bases, the J end by 9 bases, with 13 bases between. The CDR3 spans 13 residues. Germline values: CDR1 GTSNPN, CDR2 SVGIG (reference sequence). The CDR3 sequence: CAWNAGLISPLHF. The CDR3 DNA reads as TGTGCCTGGAATGCAGGGCTTATTTCACCCCTCCACTTT. The whole variable domain, filled in from reference TRBV30 and TRBJ1-6, reads SQTIHQWPATLVQPVGSPLSLECTVEGTSNPNLYWYRQAAGRGLQLLFYSVGIGQISSEVPQNLSASRPQDRQFILSSKKLLLSDSGFYLCAWNAGLISPLHFGNGTRLTVT.

This clone was detected a few times. The CDR3 is CASSDVTGVEGTDTQYF. The CDR3 coding sequence is TGCGCCAGCAGTGATGTGACGGGGGTGGAGGGCACAGATACGCAGTATTTT. The chain recombines TRBV10-1 with TRBJ2-3; maybe TRBD2 (6 bases). In germline, CDR1 is WNHNN, CDR2 SYGVQD (reference sequence). Trimming shortened V by 3 bases and J by 1 base, and 17 bases separated the two germline ends. The CDR3 contains 17 residues.

The chain joins TRBV29-1 to TRBJ2-7, with 9 positions matching TRBD1. J lost 1 base, V lost 0 bases, and 4 bases had no gene match. This CDR3 spans 15 amino acids. From germline, CDR1 is SQVTM and CDR2 ANQGSEA. Here the CDR3 DNA reads TGCAGCGTTGAAGAAAAGACAGGGGGATCCTACGAGCAGTACTTC. Encoded protein: CSVEEKTGGSYEQYF.

The genes are TRBV5-8 and TRBJ2-1; 8 nucleotides match TRBD1. The CDR3 is 14 amino acids. V lost 0 bases to trimming and J lost 8 bases; unmatched junction nucleotides: 4. Germline assignment: CDR1 SGHTS and CDR2 YDEGEE. CDR3 DNA: TGTGCCAGCAGCTTGGGGACAGGGACCCATGAGCAGTTCTTC. This sequence encodes CASSLGTGTHEQFF. Full variable domain (missing parts from reference TRBV5-8 and TRBJ2-1): EAGVTQSPTHLIKTRGQQATLRCSPISGHTSVYWYQQALGLGLQFLLWYDEGEERNRGNFPPRFSGRQFPNYSSELNVNALELEDSALYLCASSLGTGTHEQFFGPGTRLTVL.

The chain has TRBV6-2 or TRBV6-3 and TRBJ1-5, with D maybe TRBD1 (6 bases). V lost 2 bases and J lost 7, with 12 bases in between. The CDR3 has 14 amino acids. Germline V CDR1 and CDR2: MNHEY, SVGEGT. The CDR3 nucleotides read TGTGCCAGCAGTTACGGGGGGGCCGGCCAGCCCCAGCATTTT. Amino acid sequence: CASSYGGAGQPQHF.